Each of the 30 T cell receptor beta chains below was sequenced from the same sample in a study of control samples from healthy donors and cancer patients. Sequencing was performed with immunoSEQ multiplex PCR; in TCRdb, only in-frame clones are kept and a portion is missing. Among some 110,000 clones listed, about 83% were seen once. The sequenced material came from blood. The origin of the receptors is a woman between 45 and 60 years old in good health.

V usage is TRBV7-2 and J usage is TRBJ2-4; D perhaps matches TRBD2 (6 bases). V was shortened by 2 bases and J by 0 bases, with 11 bases between the two germline ends. The CDR3 extends over 16 amino acids. In germline, CDR1 is SGHTA, CDR2 FQGNSA. As DNA, the CDR3 is TGTGCCAGCAGCTTAAAAGGAGGGATAGCCAAAAACATTCAGTACTTC. Translated: CASSLKGGIAKNIQYF.

The chain has TRBV27 and TRBJ2-3; TRBD1 is a possible D gene (6 bases). CDR3 size: 14 residues. Germline CDR1 MNHEY, CDR2 SMNVEV (reference sequence). V lost 6 bases, J lost 2 bases, and 12 bases lay in between. CDR3 protein: CASSLGQSTDTQYF. The CDR3 nucleotides are TGTGCCAGCAGCCTAGGACAGTCCACAGATACGCAGTATTTT.

The chain uses TRBV7-6 and TRBJ1-5; the D gene is possibly TRBD1 (6 bases). This CDR3 region has 13 residues. Per the germline V gene, CDR1 is SGHVS and CDR2 is FNYEAQ. Trimming stripped 4 bases from V and 5 bases from J, with 9 bases between. The CDR3, as DNA: TGTGCCAGCAGCTACAGGGAAGATCAGCCCCAGCATTTT. Translating it yields CASSYREDQPQHF.

In this sample, this clone turned up once. The chain joins TRBV6-5 to TRBJ2-1, with TRBD1 as a possible D gene (5 bases). V dropped 8 bases and J dropped 3 bases, with 17 bases sitting between them. Germline lookup yields CDR1 MNHEY and CDR2 SVGAGI. The length of the CDR3 is 15 residues. This CDR3 is CASLIAQGGYNEQFF. For the CDR3, the DNA is TGTGCCAGCCTTATCGCGCAGGGTGGCTACAATGAGCAGTTCTTC.

This clone was seen a handful of times. Other nucleotide sequences from this sample produce the same CDR3. This chain connects TRBV9 to TRBJ2-1; 8 bases match TRBD2. V shed 3 bases, J shed 6 bases, and the junction held 5 bases outside the gene matches. Germline-derived CDR1 and CDR2 are SGDLS and YYNGEE. The CDR3 spans 14 residues. CDR3 protein: CASSAGTRGNEQFF. The CDR3 nucleotides read TGTGCCAGCAGCGCCGGGACTAGAGGCAATGAGCAGTTCTTC. The full variable domain, completed using reference TRBV9 and TRBJ2-1, is DSGVTQTPKHLITATGQRVTLRCSPRSGDLSVYWYQQSLDQGLQFLIQYYNGEERAKGNILERFSAQQFPDLHSELNLSSLELGDSALYFCASSAGTRGNEQFFGPGTRLTVL.

As to this clone: Other nucleotide sequences in the sample specify the same CDR3. The chain links TRBV15 to TRBJ1-6; TRBD1 matches 9 bases. The CDR3 extends over 15 amino acids. With V trimmed by 4 bases and J by 8 bases, 6 bases remained unmatched. Germline loops: CDR1 LNHNV, CDR2 YYDKDF (reference sequence). The CDR3 nucleotides are TGTGCCACCAGCACAGGACAGGGGAGTGATTCACCCCTCCACTTT. It yields the protein CATSTGQGSDSPLHF. The whole variable domain, filled in from reference TRBV15 and TRBJ1-6, reads DAMVIQNPRYQVTQFGKPVTLSCSQTLNHNVMYWYQQKSSQAPKLLFHYYDKDFNNEADTPDNFQSRRPNTSFCFLDIRSPGLGDTAMYLCATSTGQGSDSPLHFGNGTRLTVT.

The V and J genes are TRBV7-9 and TRBJ1-6; 7 bases match TRBD1. The germline CDR1 and CDR2 sequences are SEHNR and FQNEAQ (reference sequence). After removal of 5 bases from V and 5 bases from J, the junction contained 6 bases not matched to a gene. The length of the CDR3 is 15 residues. CDR3 sequence: CASSLSGQDNSPLHF. For the CDR3, the DNA is TGTGCCAGCAGCCTCAGCGGACAGGATAATTCACCCCTCCACTTT.

The chain recombines TRBV6-5 with TRBJ1-2; maybe TRBD1 (6 bases). Trimming removed 10 bases at V and 8 bases at J, with 23 bases between. The CDR3 sequence is 14 residues long. Looked up from germline, CDR1 is MNHEY and CDR2 is SVGAGI. In nucleotides, the CDR3 is TGTGCCACCAGCAGTGGGGGGGCTGAAAGGGGCTACACCTTC. Protein sequence: CATSSGGAERGYTF.

This clone was detected only once. In nucleotides, the CDR3 is TGTGCCAGCAGTTTAGTACAGGGGGACTACGAGCAGTACTTC. As protein: CASSLVQGDYEQYF. The V call is TRBV28, the J call TRBJ2-7; 8 bases are a match to TRBD1. This CDR3 spans 14 amino acids. CDR1 and CDR2 from the germline V gene are MDHEN and SYDVKM. The trim removed 2 bases at V and 3 bases at J, leaving 3 bases unmatched.

A word on this clone: The sample carries other DNA sequences with the same CDR3. The rearrangement joins TRBV15 to TRBJ1-1; unclear D gene. Trimming removed 0 bases from V and 0 bases from J, with 5 bases in between. Germline V gene data show CDR1 as LNHNV and CDR2 as YYDKDF (reference sequence). The CDR3 covers 14 residues. CDR3 bases: TGTGCCACCAGCAGAGATAGGGTGAACACTGAAGCTTTCTTT. It is translated as CATSRDRVNTEAFF.

The chain couples TRBV6-4 to TRBJ2-6; D possibly corresponds to TRBD1 (6 bases). Looked up from germline, CDR1 is MRHNA and CDR2 is SNTAGT. The CDR3 contains 15 residues. Trimming shortened V by 5 bases and J by 2 bases, and 10 bases separated the two germline ends. The CDR3 protein is CASSHTGTGANVLTF. CDR3 DNA sequence: TGTGCCAGCAGTCACACAGGGACTGGGGCCAACGTCCTGACTTTC.

This clone was seen a single time. The chain combines TRBV2 with TRBJ2-5; D not resolved. CDR3 length: 13 residues. V was pared by 6 bases and J by 5 bases, with 13 bases between. CDR1 SNHLY and CDR2 FYNNEI come from the germline V gene. CDR3 protein: CASSTVLAETQYF. CDR3 nucleotides: TGTGCCAGCAGCACCGTCCTTGCGGAGACCCAGTACTTC.

This sequence joins TRBV5-1 and TRBJ2-3, with 7 bases fitting TRBD2. The CDR3 has 14 residues. Trimming removed 4 bases from V and 4 bases from J; junction bases left unmatched: 6. Germline lookup yields CDR1 SGHRS and CDR2 YFSETQ. In DNA, the CDR3 is TGCGCCAGCAGCCCCCAGGCGGGGGCAGATACGCAGTATTTT. Its translation: CASSPQAGADTQYF.

This clone appeared once. The chain couples TRBV7-8 to TRBJ2-2; TRBD2 is a possible D gene (5 bases). Germline V CDR1 and CDR2: SGHVS, FQNEAQ. There are 15 residues in the CDR3. V lost 3 bases, J lost 5 bases, and 13 bases lay in between. The CDR3 loop is CASSLRLGETGELFF. The CDR3 bases are TGTGCCAGCAGCTTGCGATTGGGAGAGACCGGGGAGCTGTTTTTT. Variable domain in full (rest from reference TRBV7-8 and TRBJ2-2): GAGVSQSPRYKVAKRGQDVALRCDPISGHVSLFWYQQALGQGPEFLTYFQNEAQLDKSGLPSDRFFAERPEGSVSTLKIQRTQQEDSAVYLCASSLRLGETGELFFGEGSRLTVL.

This clone was observed a few times. V is TRBV15 and J is TRBJ1-4; no reliable D call. This CDR3 spans 16 amino acids. V was cut by 5 bases and J by 0 bases, with 13 bases left in between. Germline loops: CDR1 LNHNV, CDR2 YYDKDF (reference sequence). CDR3 nucleotide sequence: TGTGCCACCAGCGTCAGCCCCTTTTCAACTAATGAAAAACTGTTTTTT. Its protein is CATSVSPFSTNEKLFF.

V is TRBV11-3 and J is TRBJ1-4; D unclear. CDR3 length equals 12 residues. Between the trimmed V and J ends, which lost 5 bases and 8 bases, there was a span of 9 bases. CDR1 and CDR2 from the germline V gene are SGHNT and YENEEA. The CDR3 DNA follows: TGTGCCAGCAGCATCGAGACCGAAAAACTGTTTTTT. The encoded protein is CASSIETEKLFF. The whole variable domain, remainder taken from reference TRBV11-3 and TRBJ1-4, is EAGVVQSPRYKIIEKKQPVAFWCNPISGHNTLYWYLQNLGQGPELLIRYENEEAVDDSQLPKDRFSAERLKGVDSTLKIQPAELGDSAVYLCASSIETEKLFFGSGTQLSVL.

The J gene is TRBJ1-6, the V gene TRBV7-2, with 7 nucleotides matching TRBD1. The ends lost 5 bases at V and 5 bases at J; junction bases unmatched: 6. Germline values: CDR1 SGHTA, CDR2 FQGNSA. CDR3 length equals 15 residues. In DNA form, the CDR3 reads TGTGCCAGCAGCCCGACAGGGAGGGATAATTCACCCCTCCACTTT. Amino acids: CASSPTGRDNSPLHF.

V usage is TRBV6-6 and J usage is TRBJ1-4; D is unresolved. Germline V lookup: CDR1 MNHNY, CDR2 SVGAGI (reference sequence). The CDR3 sequence is 10 residues long. Trimming removed 7 bases at V and 8 bases at J, with 5 bases between. The DNA of the CDR3 is TGTGCCAGCAAGGAGGAAAAACTGTTTTTT. Translated: CASKEEKLFF.

This chain joins TRBV19 and TRBJ2-1; 11 nucleotides align to TRBD2. Germline trimming cut 5 bases from V and 8 bases from J; bases unmatched to any gene: 5. In germline, CDR1 is LNHDA, CDR2 SQIVND (reference sequence). The CDR3 sequence is 14 residues long. DNA for the CDR3: TGTGCCAGTAGTCCTCTAGCGGGAGGTCATGAGCAGTTCTTC. Translation: CASSPLAGGHEQFF.

V usage is TRBV5-8 and J usage is TRBJ2-7; D is possibly TRBD2 (5 bases). Germline loops: CDR1 SGHTS, CDR2 YDEGEE. The CDR3 runs to 16 residues. The V end was cut by 3 bases, the J end by 4 bases, with 20 bases between. This CDR3 is CASSSGKRGRNYEQYF. The CDR3 DNA follows: TGTGCCAGCAGCTCCGGGAAACGCGGACGTAATTACGAGCAGTACTTC.

V and J are TRBV5-4 and TRBJ1-1; the match to TRBD1 covers 8 bases. Unmatched junction bases numbered 6, after V lost 4 bases and J lost 4 bases. The V gene's germline CDR1 is SGHNT and CDR2 YYREEE (reference sequence). The CDR3 totals 14 residues. CDR3 loop: CASSPDRVSTEAFF. CDR3 in DNA: TGTGCCAGCAGCCCGGACAGGGTTAGCACTGAAGCTTTCTTT.

This clone showed up just a few times. This chain joins TRBV7-5 and TRBJ2-1; the D call TRBD1 from the table was never checked on the DNA. TRBV7-5 has pseudogene status. This CDR3 region has 17 residues. CDR3 in amino acids: CARSKNKPGQGLNEQFF. The DNA of the CDR3 is TGTGCCAGAAGCAAGAATAAACCGGGACAGGGATTAAATGAGCAGTTCTTC.

This clone was counted a single time. V and J are TRBV12-3 or TRBV12-4 and TRBJ2-7; D tentatively fits TRBD1 or TRBD2 (5 bases each). The CDR3 length is 13 residues. The V end lost 7 bases, the J end lost 6 bases, and 16 bases lay between the germline ends. The CDR3 DNA sequence: TGTGCCAGCACCAGGGACCCTACACCCGAGCAGTACTTC. It translates to CASTRDPTPEQYF.

V is TRBV7-2 and J is TRBJ2-2; D remains ambiguous. From germline, CDR1 is SGHTA and CDR2 FQGNSA. This CDR3 is 14 amino acids long. Trimming stripped 1 base from V and 0 bases from J, with 3 bases between. The CDR3 sequence: CASSLETNTGELFF. The CDR3 DNA sequence: TGTGCCAGCAGCTTAGAAACGAACACCGGGGAGCTGTTTTTT.

This clone showed up many times. The rearrangement joins TRBV10-2 to TRBJ1-6; TRBD1 is a possible D gene (5 bases). V was trimmed by 4 bases and J by 6 bases, leaving 10 bases between them. This CDR3 spans 14 amino acids. Germline CDR1 WSHSY, CDR2 SAAADI. The CDR3 spells CASSGGAGNSPLHF. CDR3 nucleotide sequence: TGCGCCAGCAGTGGAGGGGCAGGTAATTCACCCCTCCACTTT.

The chain joins TRBV29-1 to TRBJ1-1; D is uncertain. The V and J ends lost 4 bases and 0 bases respectively, with 9 bases between them. This CDR3 region has 13 residues. CDR1 and CDR2 (germline): SQVTM, ANQGSEA. The CDR3 here is CSVGQSMNTEAFF. In DNA, the CDR3 is TGCAGCGTTGGGCAGTCCATGAACACTGAAGCTTTCTTT.

The CDR3 sequence is CASSLGQGRANVLTF. CDR3 bases: TGTGCCAGCAGTCTAGGACAGGGAAGGGCCAACGTCCTGACTTTC. The chain carries TRBV6-2 or TRBV6-3 and TRBJ2-6; 8 nucleotides agree with TRBD1. CDR1 and CDR2 (germline): MNHEY, SVGEGT. The CDR3 contains 15 residues. V lost 5 bases to trimming and J lost 5 bases; unmatched junction nucleotides: 5.

The J gene is TRBJ1-2, the V gene TRBV5-1; 9 bases are a match to TRBD1. Trimming removed 0 bases from V and 7 bases from J; junction bases left unmatched: 7. This CDR3 contains 15 residues. Germline V gene data show CDR1 as SGHRS and CDR2 as YFSETQ. The CDR3: CASSLAHRGQGGYTF. CDR3 in DNA: TGCGCCAGCAGCTTGGCGCACAGGGGGCAAGGTGGCTACACCTTC.

The genes are TRBV7-9 and TRBJ1-4; perhaps TRBD1 as D (6 bases). The germline V gene encodes CDR1 SEHNR and CDR2 FQNEAQ (reference sequence). Trimming shortened V by 5 bases and J by 8 bases, and 18 bases separated the two germline ends. The CDR3 consists of 15 residues. DNA of the CDR3: TGTGCCAGCAGCATGGACAGTTTAATGCCAGAAAAACTGTTTTTT. Translating gives CASSMDSLMPEKLFF.

This chain joins TRBV12-3 or TRBV12-4 and TRBJ2-3; D is perhaps TRBD2 (6 bases). CDR3 length equals 13 residues. The V end was cut by 6 bases, the J end by 0 bases, with 7 bases between. The CDR3 nucleotides are TGTGCCAGCAGGCGGGACAGCACAGATACGCAGTATTTT. The encoded protein is CASRRDSTDTQYF.